The subject of this entry is one T cell receptor beta chain. In the PCR, 60 Vbeta and 13 Jbeta primers were used. Profiling relied on immunoSEQ multiplex PCR, and the TCRdb table lists in-frame clones only, not all of them. The sample carries 100,000 to 140,000 clones, around 77% recorded once. These data are taken from a study of cytomegalovirus exposure and HLA in healthy donors. This sequence was found in a man aged 18 to 29 in good health and CMV-seronegative. Sequencing was done on a sample of PBMCs.

The CDR3 DNA sequence: TGTGCCATCAGTGGGCTTAGGGGGTCCGATGAGCAGTTCTTC. As protein: CAISGLRGSDEQFF. The gene calls are TRBV10-3 and TRBJ2-1, with D possibly TRBD1 on 6 matching bases. The CDR3 is 14 amino acids. V was pared by 4 bases and J by 8 bases, with 15 bases between. Germline loops: CDR1 ENHRY, CDR2 SYGVKD.